This TCR beta chain was sequenced for a study of T-cell reconstitution after alpha-beta-depleted transplantation in children. This clonotype was recorded a few times. TCRbeta library preparation incorporated unique molecular identifiers. TCRdb analysed the PCR reads with MiXCR anew, one entry per CDR3 protein. The table lists 610,000 or so distinct CDR3 sequences, 25% to 30% of them singletons. This sequence was found in a boy under two years old with Wiskott-Aldrich syndrome, due to receive a stem cell transplant. The sample here was PBMCs, taken before TCRalphabeta/CD19-depleted stem cell transplant.

The CDR3 here is CASSLARGVHTEAFF. The CDR3 DNA sequence: TGTGCCAGCAGCTTAGCCCGGGGGGTGCACACTGAAGCTTTCTTT. The rearrangement uses TRBV7-8 and TRBJ1-1; possible D gene TRBD1, 5 bases. The CDR3 loop spans 15 amino acids. Germline CDR1 reads SGHVS; CDR2 reads FQNEAQ. The V gene lost 0 bases and the J gene lost 3 bases, with 11 bases spanning the gap. Full variable domain (missing parts from reference TRBV7-8 and TRBJ1-1): GAGVSQSPRYKVAKRGQDVALRCDPISGHVSLFWYQQALGQGPEFLTYFQNEAQLDKSGLPSDRFFAERPEGSVSTLKIQRTQQEDSAVYLCASSLARGVHTEAFFGQGTRLTVV.